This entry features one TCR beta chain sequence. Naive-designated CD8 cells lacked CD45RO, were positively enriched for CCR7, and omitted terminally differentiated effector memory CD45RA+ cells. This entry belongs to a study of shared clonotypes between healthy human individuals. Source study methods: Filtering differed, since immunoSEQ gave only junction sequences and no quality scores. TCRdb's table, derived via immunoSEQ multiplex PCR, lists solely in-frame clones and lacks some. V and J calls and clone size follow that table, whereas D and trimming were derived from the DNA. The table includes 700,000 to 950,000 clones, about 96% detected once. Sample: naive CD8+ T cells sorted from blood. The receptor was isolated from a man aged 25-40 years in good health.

DNA of the CDR3: TGTGCCAGCAGCTTAGAGGGTAGCTTGCAAGCTTTCTTT. Translated: CASSLEGSLQAFF. The rearrangement joins TRBV13 to TRBJ1-1; D not certain. Germline V gene lookup returns CDR1 PRHDT and CDR2 FYEKMQ (reference sequence). The CDR3 runs to 13 residues. V was trimmed by 1 base and J by 9 bases, leaving 12 bases between them.